The text below deals with one T cell receptor (beta chain). Its antigen is not yet known. Base qualities are not recorded, but no much larger clone differs from it by a single base. This entry comes from a study of CD8 T cells in Susac syndrome (dated by TCRdb to 2018 to 2020). At the level of the whole study: Among the Susac syndrome patients who were sequenced, clinically active disease was present in about 6 and clinical remission was observed in about eight. Repertoire sequencing was used to test whether CD8+ T cell activation and differentiation in Susac syndrome was antigen driven. At blood withdrawal, Susac syndrome patients were therapy-naive, treated with corticosteroids (with IVIg additionally given to some), or treated with IVIg alone. What the study reported, not specific to this receptor: The TCR sequencing and HLA analysis was acknowledged to have included a relatively small number of individuals. In the CD4+ T cell repertoire of Susac syndrome patients, clonal expansion was not detected.

High-throughput TCR beta sequencing profiled peripheral blood CD8+ and CD4+ T cells from healthy donors, Susac syndrome patients and multiple sclerosis patients. Recently defined diagnostic criteria for definite or probable disease were met by the Susac syndrome patients. Bulk CD8+ and CD4+ T cells were purified magnetically by negative isolation, whereas CD8+ TEMRA cells were enriched by FACS. Blood was drawn into EDTA tubes, processed within 24 hours, and PBMCs were isolated by density gradient centrifugation. PBMCs intended for TCR sequencing were cryopreserved in liquid nitrogen and were subsequently thawed in a 37 degrees C water bath. The sorted or isolated CD4+, CD8+ and CD8+ TEMRA cells reached a purity of at least 90%. RNA was extracted using the RNeasy kit, and roughly 0.45 to 1 microgram was reverse transcribed with random hexamers. The immunoSEQ multiplex PCR assay, which covers 54 Vbeta and 13 Jbeta segments, was used to amplify TCR beta CDR3 regions. PCR amplification bias was corrected using a synthetic template baseline for primer optimization and computational correction. The authors' analysis ran thus. Reads were annotated to V, D and J genes per IMGT and analyzed with immunoSEQ Analyzer, keeping only productive sequences. Clonality was calculated as one minus the Shannon entropy normalized by log2 of the number of productive unique sequences. For each patient and control, public and private clones were evaluated among the 100 most prevalent clones. Clones were defined as Susac-specific if absent from the healthy and MS cohorts, from around 1,000 published viral clones and from other ImmuneACCESS disease sequences. Using fastp at Q25 and MiXCR, TCRdb reprocessed the public reads and kept productive beta chains. Every CDR3 protein is listed once, alongside the most common genes and DNA of its rows. Clone size and V and J calls follow TCRdb, not the original study. For this sample there are more than 85,000 distinct CDR3 sequences; 85% to 95% appear just once. The ten largest clonotypes hold roughly 0.3% of the sample.

The material sequenced was CD4+ T cells from PBMCs. The origin of this receptor is a human donor with Susac syndrome.

The DNA sequence reads TGTGCCAGCAGCCTACAGGGGACTTCCTACGAGCAGTACTTC. The encoded protein is CASSLQGTSYEQYF. The rearrangement combines TRBV3-1 with TRBJ2-7; TRBD1 is a weak D gene call, 7 bases matching. V and J lose 4 bases and 1 base, and a span of 11 bases separates them. CDR1 and CDR2 are drawn from the germline V gene (reference sequence): LGHDT, YNNKEL. The CDR3, from cysteine to phenylalanine, totals 14 residues. CDR3 DNA only is kept here, 42 bases in frame from base 1.